This T cell receptor beta chain came from a study of cytomegalovirus exposure and HLA in healthy donors. Findings of the study overall: Some V segments, TRBV6-2 and TRBV6-3 among them, were indistinguishable and were therefore excluded. Productive rates of about 90% or about 30% were seen for most TCR beta V segments in an earlier analysis. On later analysis, the bulk of CMV-associated TCR beta chains appeared to be HLA-restricted.

A word on this clone: What it binds is not known.

Vbeta (60) and Jbeta (13) primers were used in the PCR. Sequencing was performed with immunoSEQ multiplex PCR; in TCRdb, only in-frame clones are kept and a portion is missing. The data show under 150,000 clones, 78% seen once. Trimming removed 4 bases from V and 1 base from J; junction bases left unmatched: 8. The germline V gene encodes CDR1 MGHRA and CDR2 YSYEKL. The CDR3 is 16 amino acids. Sequenced: PBMCs. The sequence was obtained from a woman aged 40-49 years in good health and CMV-seropositive. V and J are TRBV4-1 and TRBJ2-5, with 8 bases matching TRBD2. The CDR3 loop is CASSPQGGLVQETQYF. The CDR3 bases are TGCGCCAGCAGCCCCCAAGGGGGACTAGTCCAAGAGACCCAGTACTTC.